In this sample, the clone carrying this T cell receptor beta chain turned up a few times. The CDR3 is 15 amino acids. V dropped 4 bases and J dropped 5 bases, with 13 bases sitting between them. Germline CDR1 is SGHNT and CDR2 is YYREEE (reference sequence). These data come from a study of prognosis after radiotherapy for stage I lung cancer. It was by two-round multiplex PCR that TCR beta CDR3 was amplified from genomic DNA. Primers were specific to each TRBV and TRBJ gene in first-round PCR. TCRdb re-called the multiplex PCR reads through MiXCR, storing one row per CDR3 protein. The data show about 24,000 distinct CDR3 sequences, approximately 35% seen once.

The specimen was PBMCs, collected before or after stereotactic body radiation therapy (not recorded which). The chain links TRBV5-4 to TRBJ1-6; D may be TRBD1 (5 bases). This receptor was obtained from a donor aged 50 or older with non-small cell lung cancer. The CDR3 nucleotides are TGTGCCAGCAGCCTGGGAGGGGCGAATAATTCACCCCTCCACTTT. Encoded protein: CASSLGGANNSPLHF. The whole variable domain, filled in from reference TRBV5-4 and TRBJ1-6, reads ETGVTQSPTHLIKTRGQQVTLRCSSQSGHNTVSWYQQALGQGPQFIFQYYREEENGRGNFPPRFSGLQFPNYSSELNVNALELDDSALYLCASSLGGANNSPLHFGNGTRLTVT.